These 7 T cell receptor beta chains came from one sample sequenced in a study of blood T cell repertoires in COVID-19. Generated by immunoSEQ multiplex PCR, the TCRdb table keeps only in-frame clones and is missing some. The table has a few hundred thousand clones, roughly nine tenths seen once. Sequencing input: PBMCs or T cells enriched from blood (not recorded which). These TCRs come from a woman aged 45-65 years in a cohort exposed to, infected with or recovered from COVID-19 (not recorded which).

The chain joins TRBV28 to TRBJ2-7, with 11 bases identical to TRBD1. The V segment lost 5 bases and the J segment 3 bases; nucleotides outside the gene matches: 6. CDR3 length: 15 residues. CDR1 and CDR2 from the germline V gene are MDHEN and SYDVKM. CDR3 region: CASSPGTGGNYEQYF. The CDR3 bases are TGTGCCAGCAGTCCAGGGACAGGGGGTAACTACGAGCAGTACTTC.

The genes are TRBV4-1 and TRBJ2-7, with unresolved D. Trimming cost V 4 bases and J 1 base, with 11 bases left between them. The V gene's germline CDR1 is MGHRA and CDR2 YSYEKL. The CDR3 spans 14 residues. CDR3: CASSPRLLSYEQYF. CDR3 DNA sequence: TGCGCCAGCAGCCCCCGACTGCTATCCTACGAGCAGTACTTC.

The rearrangement uses TRBV5-8 and TRBJ1-6; 7 nucleotides match TRBD1. J lost 4 bases, V lost 9 bases, and 4 bases had no gene match. Germline-derived CDR1 and CDR2 are SGHTS and YDEGEE. The CDR3 has 13 residues. In DNA form, the CDR3 reads TGTGCCATCTACAGGGGATATAATTCACCCCTCCACTTT. It codes for CAIYRGYNSPLHF.

This clone appeared a single time. The V call is TRBV4-3, the J call TRBJ1-2; D remains ambiguous. The V end was cut by 1 base, the J end by 5 bases, with 8 bases between. Germline V gene sequence: CDR1 LGHNA, CDR2 YSLEER. CDR3 size: 13 residues. The CDR3 sequence is CASSQGQWYGYTF. CDR3 bases: TGCGCCAGCAGCCAAGGACAATGGTATGGCTACACCTTC.

The chain links TRBV27 to TRBJ2-2; possible D gene TRBD2, 5 bases. Germline V CDR1 and CDR2: MNHEY, SMNVEV (reference sequence). Trimming left V 2 bases short and J 4 bases short, with 14 bases between. The CDR3 covers 16 residues. The CDR3 loop is CASSLVAHRGTGELFF. CDR3 bases: TGTGCCAGCAGTTTAGTTGCACACCGGGGCACCGGGGAGCTGTTTTTT.

The V call is TRBV5-6, the J call TRBJ2-7, with D tentatively TRBD2 (5 bases). The CDR3 has 13 amino acids. V shed 5 bases and J shed 4 bases, with 13 bases lying between them. Germline assignment: CDR1 SGHDT and CDR2 YYEEEE. The CDR3 DNA follows: TGTGCCAGCAGATACAGCGGTGGATACGAGCAGTACTTC. Translation: CASRYSGGYEQYF.

This chain joins TRBV6-5 and TRBJ1-2, with no clear D. Germline V gives CDR1 MNHEY, CDR2 SVGAGI. V lost 4 bases to trimming and J lost 0 bases, with 9 bases between them. The CDR3 contains 14 residues. CDR3 protein: CASSFRTANYGYTF. CDR3 DNA: TGTGCCAGCAGTTTCAGAACCGCTAACTATGGCTACACCTTC.